These 8 T cell receptor beta chains came from one sample sequenced in a study of T cell responses to AZD1222 COVID-19 vaccine. TCRdb's copy holds only in-frame clones and misses some; the assay was immunoSEQ multiplex PCR. The sample lists 65,000 to 80,000 clones; roughly 91% were seen once. Sample: peripheral blood, taken 28 days after the second dose of the MenACWY control vaccine. These receptors all come from an adult who received the MenACWY meningococcal vaccine as a control.

The gene calls are TRBV4-1 and TRBJ1-4; no definite D call. This CDR3 is 16 amino acids long. Germline-derived CDR1 and CDR2 are MGHRA and YSYEKL. V was pared by 0 bases and J by 8 bases, with 16 bases between. CDR3 bases: TGCGCCAGCAGCCAAGATCGTCTCGGTTCACGGGAAAAACTGTTTTTT. Amino acid sequence: CASSQDRLGSREKLFF.

The chain links TRBV6-6 to TRBJ1-5; no clear D gene. With 2 bases removed from V and 3 bases from J, the gap between germline ends came to 14 bases. This CDR3 has 16 residues. Germline CDR1 is MNHNY and CDR2 is SVGAGI (reference sequence). CDR3 residues: CASSYDPQILNQPQHF. The CDR3 nucleotides read TGTGCCAGCAGTTACGACCCACAGATCCTCAATCAGCCCCAGCATTTT.

The chain employs TRBV15 and TRBJ1-5; D perhaps matches TRBD1 (5 bases). Looked up from germline, CDR1 is LNHNV and CDR2 is YYDKDF (reference sequence). The V end was cut by 2 bases, the J end by 3 bases, with 14 bases between. The CDR3 sequence is 16 residues long. In DNA form, the CDR3 reads TGTGCCACCAGCAGATCCGGGGGGGGACCCAATCAGCCCCAGCATTTT. Protein: CATSRSGGGPNQPQHF.

V is TRBV4-1 and J is TRBJ2-2, with D perhaps TRBD2 (5 bases). V was clipped by 0 bases and J by 0 bases, with 14 bases between them. Germline V lookup: CDR1 MGHRA, CDR2 YSYEKL. The length of the CDR3 is 18 residues. CDR3 amino acids: CASSQDPRGSANTGELFF. CDR3 bases: TGCGCCAGCAGCCAAGATCCCCGGGGTAGCGCGAACACCGGGGAGCTGTTTTTT.

CDR3 sequence reads: CASSLRPRQATYEQYF. The CDR3 coding sequence is TGTGCCAGCAGCTTGAGACCGCGGCAGGCTACCTACGAGCAGTACTTC. This rearrangement joins TRBV5-6 to TRBJ2-7; D is undetermined. Looked up from germline, CDR1 is SGHDT and CDR2 is YYEEEE. The CDR3 is 16 residues long. V lost 1 base, J lost 2 bases, and 16 bases lay in between.

In this sample, this clone turned up once. The gene calls are TRBV2 and TRBJ2-5; D possibly matches TRBD1 or TRBD2 (5 bases each). CDR3 length: 13 residues. V lost 8 bases and J lost 0, with 10 bases in between. Germline CDR1 reads SNHLY; CDR2 reads FYNNEI. CDR3 nucleotide sequence: TGTGCCAGCCTGGGACCTAACCAAGAGACCCAGTACTTC. It yields the protein CASLGPNQETQYF.

The chain combines TRBV15 with TRBJ2-7, with D uncertain. The germline CDR1 and CDR2 sequences are LNHNV and YYDKDF (reference sequence). The CDR3 has 13 residues. Trimming took 0 bases from V and 3 from J, leaving 6 bases between them. CDR3 region: CATSRDRLYEQYF. As DNA, the CDR3 is TGTGCCACCAGCAGAGATCGCCTCTACGAGCAGTACTTC.

This chain joins TRBV4-3 and TRBJ1-2; no clear D. The CDR3 length is 14 residues. Germline V gives CDR1 LGHNA, CDR2 YSLEER. Trimming left V 4 bases short and J 8 bases short, with 17 bases between. The CDR3 sequence: CASSRGGWLGGYTF. Written as DNA, the CDR3 is TGCGCCAGCAGCCGAGGAGGGTGGTTGGGGGGCTACACCTTC.